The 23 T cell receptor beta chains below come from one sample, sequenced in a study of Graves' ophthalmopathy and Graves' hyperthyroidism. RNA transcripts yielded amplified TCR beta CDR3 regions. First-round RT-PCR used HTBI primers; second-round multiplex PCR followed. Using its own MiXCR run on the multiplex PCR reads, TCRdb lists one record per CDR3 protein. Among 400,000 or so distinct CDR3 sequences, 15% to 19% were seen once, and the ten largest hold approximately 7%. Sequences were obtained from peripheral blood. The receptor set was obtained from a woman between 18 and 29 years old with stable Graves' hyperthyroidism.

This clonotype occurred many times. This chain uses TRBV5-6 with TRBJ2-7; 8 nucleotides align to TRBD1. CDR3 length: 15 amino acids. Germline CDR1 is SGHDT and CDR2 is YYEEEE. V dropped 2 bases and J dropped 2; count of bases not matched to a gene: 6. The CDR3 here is CASSFRTGKTYEQYF. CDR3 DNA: TGTGCCAGCAGCTTCCGGACAGGGAAGACCTACGAGCAGTACTTC.

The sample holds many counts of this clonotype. The CDR3 DNA is TGTGCCAGCAGCCCGGGGGACAGGACGGATTCTGAAGCTTTCTTT. Amino acids: CASSPGDRTDSEAFF. The chain carries TRBV7-9 and TRBJ1-1, with 8 bases identical to TRBD1. In germline, CDR1 is SEHNR, CDR2 FQNEAQ (reference sequence). This CDR3 region has 15 residues. V shed 5 bases, J shed 6 bases, and the junction held 11 bases outside the gene matches.

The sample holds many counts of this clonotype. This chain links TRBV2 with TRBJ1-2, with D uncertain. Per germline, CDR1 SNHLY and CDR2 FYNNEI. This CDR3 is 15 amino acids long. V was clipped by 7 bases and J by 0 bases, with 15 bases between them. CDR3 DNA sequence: TGTGCCAGCACCCTCGACGTCTCATCTAACTATGGCTACACCTTC. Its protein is CASTLDVSSNYGYTF.

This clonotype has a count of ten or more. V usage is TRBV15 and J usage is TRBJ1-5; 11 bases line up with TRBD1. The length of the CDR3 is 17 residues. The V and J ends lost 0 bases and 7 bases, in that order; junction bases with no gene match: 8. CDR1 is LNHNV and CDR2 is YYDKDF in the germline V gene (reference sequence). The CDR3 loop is CATSRDSGQGAKQPQHF. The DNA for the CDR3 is TGTGCCACCAGCAGAGATAGCGGACAGGGGGCGAAGCAGCCCCAGCATTTT.

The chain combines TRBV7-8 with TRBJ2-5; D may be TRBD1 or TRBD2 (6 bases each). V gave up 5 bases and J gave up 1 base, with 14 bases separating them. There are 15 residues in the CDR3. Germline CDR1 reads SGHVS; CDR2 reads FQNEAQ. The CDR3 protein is CASSPYGGSQETQYF. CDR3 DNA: TGTGCCAGCAGCCCCTACGGGGGCTCCCAAGAGACCCAGTACTTC.

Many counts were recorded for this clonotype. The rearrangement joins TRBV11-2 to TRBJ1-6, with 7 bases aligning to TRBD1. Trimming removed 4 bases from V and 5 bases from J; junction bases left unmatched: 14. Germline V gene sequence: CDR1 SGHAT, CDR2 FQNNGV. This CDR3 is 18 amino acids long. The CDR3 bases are TGTGCCAGCAGCTCGTCTATGGACAGGTTGGGGGATAATTCACCCCTCCACTTT. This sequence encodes CASSSSMDRLGDNSPLHF.

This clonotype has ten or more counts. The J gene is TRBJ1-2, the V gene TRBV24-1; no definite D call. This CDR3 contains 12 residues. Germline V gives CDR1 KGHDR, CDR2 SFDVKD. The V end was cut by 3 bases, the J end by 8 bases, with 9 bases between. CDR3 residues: CATSDPTRGYTF. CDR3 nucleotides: TGTGCCACCAGTGATCCTACTAGAGGCTACACCTTC.

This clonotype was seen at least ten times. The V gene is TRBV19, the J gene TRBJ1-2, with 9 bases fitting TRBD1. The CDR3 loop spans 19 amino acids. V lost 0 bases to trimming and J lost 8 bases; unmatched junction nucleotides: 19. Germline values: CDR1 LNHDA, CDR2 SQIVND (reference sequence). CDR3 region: CASSIDRIWDREGRRGYTF. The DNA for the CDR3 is TGTGCCAGTAGTATAGATCGAATTTGGGACAGGGAAGGTCGACGAGGCTACACCTTC.

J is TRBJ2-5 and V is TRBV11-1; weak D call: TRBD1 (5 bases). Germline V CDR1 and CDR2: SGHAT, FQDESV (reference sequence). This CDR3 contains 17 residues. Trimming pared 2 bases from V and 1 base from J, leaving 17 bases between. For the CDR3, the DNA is TGTGCCAGCAGCTTATGGGCCGGGCAGGGTCGCCAAGAGACCCAGTACTTC. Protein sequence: CASSLWAGQGRQETQYF.

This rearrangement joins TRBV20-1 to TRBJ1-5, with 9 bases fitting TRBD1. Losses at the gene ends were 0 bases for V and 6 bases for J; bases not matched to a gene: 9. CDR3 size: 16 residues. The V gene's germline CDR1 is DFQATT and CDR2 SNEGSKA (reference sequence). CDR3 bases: TGCAGTGCTAGAGAGCTGACAGGGGGGTCGAGTCAGCCCCAGCATTTT. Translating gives CSARELTGGSSQPQHF.

CDR3 bases: TGTGCTAGTGGGAGTCAGAATTCCTACGAGCAGTACTTC. This sequence encodes CASGSQNSYEQYF. The chain is built from TRBV12-5 and TRBJ2-7; D not resolved. Trimming removed 6 bases at V and 1 base at J, with 10 bases between. The CDR3 has 13 residues. Germline CDR1 and CDR2: LGHNT and FRNRAP.

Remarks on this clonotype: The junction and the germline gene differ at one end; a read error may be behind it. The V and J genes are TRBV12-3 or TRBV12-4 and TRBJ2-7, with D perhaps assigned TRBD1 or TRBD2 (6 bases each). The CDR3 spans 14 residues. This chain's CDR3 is CASCLRGEHYEQYF. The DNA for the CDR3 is TGTGCCAGCTGTTTAAGGGGGGAGCACTACGAGCAGTACTTC.

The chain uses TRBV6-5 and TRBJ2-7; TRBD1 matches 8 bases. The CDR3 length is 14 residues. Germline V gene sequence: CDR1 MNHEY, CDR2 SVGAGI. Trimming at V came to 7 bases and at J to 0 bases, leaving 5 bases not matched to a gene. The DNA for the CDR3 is TGTGCCAGCACTTTGACAGGGGACTCCTACGAGCAGTACTTC. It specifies CASTLTGDSYEQYF.

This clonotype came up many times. CDR3 protein: CASSYSGLAGAYEQYF. The CDR3 DNA sequence: TGTGCCAGCAGTTACTCGGGGCTAGCGGGGGCCTACGAGCAGTACTTC. The rearrangement uses TRBV6-5 and TRBJ2-7; 10 bases match TRBD2. Germline V CDR1 and CDR2: MNHEY, SVGAGI. The V gene end was trimmed by 0 bases and the J gene end by 2 bases; junction bases not matched to a gene: 4. The CDR3 is 16 amino acids.

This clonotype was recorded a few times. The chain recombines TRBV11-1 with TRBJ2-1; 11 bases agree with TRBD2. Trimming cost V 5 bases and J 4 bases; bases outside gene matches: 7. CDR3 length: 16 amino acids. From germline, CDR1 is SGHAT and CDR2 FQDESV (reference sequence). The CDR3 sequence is CASSTGTSGFYNEQFF. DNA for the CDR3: TGTGCCAGCAGCACCGGGACTAGCGGATTTTACAATGAGCAGTTCTTC. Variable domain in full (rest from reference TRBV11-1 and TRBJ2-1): EAEVAQSPRYKITEKSQAVAFWCDPISGHATLYWYRQILGQGPELLVQFQDESVVDDSQLPKDRFSAERLKGVDSTLKIQPAELGDSAMYLCASSTGTSGFYNEQFFGPGTRLTVL.

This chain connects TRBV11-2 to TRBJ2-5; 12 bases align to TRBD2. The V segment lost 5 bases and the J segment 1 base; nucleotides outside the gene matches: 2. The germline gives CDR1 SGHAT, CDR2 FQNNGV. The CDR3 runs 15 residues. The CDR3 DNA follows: TGTGCCAGCAGCCGGACTAGCGGGGCCCAAGAGACCCAGTACTTC. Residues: CASSRTSGAQETQYF.

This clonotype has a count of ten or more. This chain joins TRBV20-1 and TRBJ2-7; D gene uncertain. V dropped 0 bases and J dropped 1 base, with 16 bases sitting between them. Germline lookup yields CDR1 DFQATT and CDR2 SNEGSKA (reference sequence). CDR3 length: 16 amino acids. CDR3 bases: TGCAGTGCTAGAGATCGTCGGTGGGTTGAGTCCTACGAGCAGTACTTC. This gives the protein CSARDRRWVESYEQYF.

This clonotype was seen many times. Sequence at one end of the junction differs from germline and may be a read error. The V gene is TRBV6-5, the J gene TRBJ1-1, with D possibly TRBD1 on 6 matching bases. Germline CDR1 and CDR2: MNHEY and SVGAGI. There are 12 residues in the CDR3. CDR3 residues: CVSSLQQGEAFF. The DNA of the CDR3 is TGTGTCAGCAGTTTGCAACAGGGAGAAGCTTTCTTT.

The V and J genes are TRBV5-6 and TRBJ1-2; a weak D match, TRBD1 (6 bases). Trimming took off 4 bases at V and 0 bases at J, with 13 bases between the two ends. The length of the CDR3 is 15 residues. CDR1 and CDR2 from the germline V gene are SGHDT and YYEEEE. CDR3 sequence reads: CASSHDRSPNYGYTF. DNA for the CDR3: TGTGCCAGCAGCCACGACAGGTCTCCTAACTATGGCTACACCTTC.

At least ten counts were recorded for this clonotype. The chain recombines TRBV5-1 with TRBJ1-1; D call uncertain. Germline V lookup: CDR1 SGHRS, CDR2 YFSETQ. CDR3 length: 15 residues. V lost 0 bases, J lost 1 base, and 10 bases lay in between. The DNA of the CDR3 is TGCGCCAGCAGCTTGGACGGCCGGCCGAACACTGAAGCTTTCTTT. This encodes CASSLDGRPNTEAFF. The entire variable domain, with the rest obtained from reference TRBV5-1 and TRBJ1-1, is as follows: KAGVTQTPRYLIKTRGQQVTLSCSPISGHRSVSWYQQTPGQGLQFLFEYFSETQRNKGNFPGRFSGRQFSNSRSEMNVSTLELGDSALYLCASSLDGRPNTEAFFGQGTRLTVV.

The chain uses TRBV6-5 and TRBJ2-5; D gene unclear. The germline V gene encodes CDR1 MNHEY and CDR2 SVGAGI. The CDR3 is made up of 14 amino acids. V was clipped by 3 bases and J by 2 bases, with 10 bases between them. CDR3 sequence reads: CASSYGQWQETQYF. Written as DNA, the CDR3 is TGTGCCAGCAGTTATGGGCAGTGGCAAGAGACCCAGTACTTC.

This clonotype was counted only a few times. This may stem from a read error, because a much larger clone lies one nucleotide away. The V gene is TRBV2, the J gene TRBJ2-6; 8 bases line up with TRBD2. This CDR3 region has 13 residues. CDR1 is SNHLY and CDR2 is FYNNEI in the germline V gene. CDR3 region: CASSTGGANALTF. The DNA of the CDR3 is TGTGCCAGCAGTACGGGGGGGGCCAACGCCCTGACTTTC.

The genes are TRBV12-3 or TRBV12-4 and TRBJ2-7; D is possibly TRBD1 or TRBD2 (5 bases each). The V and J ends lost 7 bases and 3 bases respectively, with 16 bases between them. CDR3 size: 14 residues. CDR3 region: CASTPSGSGYEQYF. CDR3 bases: TGTGCCAGCACCCCCTCAGGGAGCGGCTACGAGCAGTACTTC.